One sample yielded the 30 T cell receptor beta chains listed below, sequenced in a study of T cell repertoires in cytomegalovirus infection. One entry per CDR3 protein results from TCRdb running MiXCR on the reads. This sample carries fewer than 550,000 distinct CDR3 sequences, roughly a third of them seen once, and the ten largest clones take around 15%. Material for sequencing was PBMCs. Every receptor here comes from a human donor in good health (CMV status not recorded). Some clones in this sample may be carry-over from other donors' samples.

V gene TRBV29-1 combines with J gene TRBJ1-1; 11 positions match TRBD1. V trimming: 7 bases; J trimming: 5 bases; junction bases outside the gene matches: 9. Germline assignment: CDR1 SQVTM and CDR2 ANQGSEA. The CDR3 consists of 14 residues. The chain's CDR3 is CSAQSGTGGTEAFF. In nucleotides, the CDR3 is TGCAGCGCCCAATCCGGGACAGGGGGAACTGAAGCTTTCTTT.

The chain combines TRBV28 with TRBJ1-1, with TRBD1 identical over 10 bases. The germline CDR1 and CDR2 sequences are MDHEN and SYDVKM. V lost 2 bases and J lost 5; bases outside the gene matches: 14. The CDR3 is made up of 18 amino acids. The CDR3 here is CASSLSRQGAGRKTEAFF. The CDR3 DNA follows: TGTGCCAGCAGTTTAAGTCGACAGGGGGCGGGGAGGAAAACTGAAGCTTTCTTT.

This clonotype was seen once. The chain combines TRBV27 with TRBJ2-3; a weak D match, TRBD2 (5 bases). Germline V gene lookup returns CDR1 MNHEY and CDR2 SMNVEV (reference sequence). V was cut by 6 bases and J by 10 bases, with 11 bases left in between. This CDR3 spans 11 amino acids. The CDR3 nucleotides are TGTGCCAGCAGACTCGGGGATTCGCAGTATTTT. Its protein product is CASRLGDSQYF.

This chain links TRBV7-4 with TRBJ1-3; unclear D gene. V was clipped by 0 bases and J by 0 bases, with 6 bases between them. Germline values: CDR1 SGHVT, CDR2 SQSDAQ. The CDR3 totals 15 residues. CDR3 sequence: CASSLAGLSGNTIYF. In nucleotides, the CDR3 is TGTGCCAGCAGCTTAGCCGGGCTCTCTGGAAACACCATATATTTT.

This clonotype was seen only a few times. The CDR3 sequence: CSVVLGSGASETQYF. The CDR3 region has the DNA TGCAGCGTCGTCTTAGGTAGCGGGGCTTCAGAGACCCAGTACTTC. The chain is built from TRBV29-1 and TRBJ2-5; the match to TRBD2 covers 8 bases. The V segment lost 6 bases and the J segment 4 bases; nucleotides outside the gene matches: 13. CDR1 is SQVTM and CDR2 is ANQGSEA in the germline V gene. The CDR3 extends over 15 amino acids. Together with reference TRBV29-1 and TRBJ2-5, the CDR3 gives the full variable domain: SAVISQKPSRDICQRGTSLTIQCQVDSQVTMMFWYRQQPGQSLTLIATANQGSEATYESGFVIDKFPISRPNLTFSTLTVSNMSPEDSSIYLCSVVLGSGASETQYFGPGTRLLVL.

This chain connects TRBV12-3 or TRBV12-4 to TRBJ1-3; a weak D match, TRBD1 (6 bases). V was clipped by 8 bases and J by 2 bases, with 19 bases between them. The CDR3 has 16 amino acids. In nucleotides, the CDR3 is TGTGCCAGCCGACGCGAGTGGACAGACGCTGGAAACACCATATATTTT. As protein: CASRREWTDAGNTIYF.

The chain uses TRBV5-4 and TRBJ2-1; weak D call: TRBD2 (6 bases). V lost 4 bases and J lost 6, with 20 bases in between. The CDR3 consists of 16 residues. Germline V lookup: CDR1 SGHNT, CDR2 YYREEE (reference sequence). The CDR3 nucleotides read TGTGCCAGCAGCCTGGGAGGAGGTGGGGTCCTCAATGAGCAGTTCTTC. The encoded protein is CASSLGGGGVLNEQFF.

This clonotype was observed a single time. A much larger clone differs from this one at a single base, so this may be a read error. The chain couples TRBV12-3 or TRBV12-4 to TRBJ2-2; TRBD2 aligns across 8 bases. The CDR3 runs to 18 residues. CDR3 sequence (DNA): TGTGCCAGCAGTCTTACCCGGGGGGGGGGACGTAACACCGGGGAGATGTTTTTT. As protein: CASSLTRGGGRNTGEMFF.

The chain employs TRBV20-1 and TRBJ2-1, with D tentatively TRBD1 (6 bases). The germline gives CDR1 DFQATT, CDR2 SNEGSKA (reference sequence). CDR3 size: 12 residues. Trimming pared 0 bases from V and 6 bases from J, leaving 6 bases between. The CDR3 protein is CSAREGANEQFF. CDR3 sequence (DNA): TGCAGTGCTAGAGAGGGGGCCAATGAGCAGTTCTTC.

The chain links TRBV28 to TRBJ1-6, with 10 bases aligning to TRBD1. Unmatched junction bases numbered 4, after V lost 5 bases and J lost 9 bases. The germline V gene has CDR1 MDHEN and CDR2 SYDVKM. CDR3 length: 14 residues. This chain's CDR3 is CASSGTGVGSPLHF. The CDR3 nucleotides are TGTGCCAGCAGTGGGACAGGGGTAGGTTCACCCCTCCACTTT.

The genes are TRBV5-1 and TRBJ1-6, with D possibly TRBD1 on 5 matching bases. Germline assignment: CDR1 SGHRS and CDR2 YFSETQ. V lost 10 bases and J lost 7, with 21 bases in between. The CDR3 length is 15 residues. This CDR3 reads CARVLSGAVNSPLHF. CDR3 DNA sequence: TGCGCCCGAGTGCTTTCCGGGGCCGTAAATTCACCCCTCCACTTT.

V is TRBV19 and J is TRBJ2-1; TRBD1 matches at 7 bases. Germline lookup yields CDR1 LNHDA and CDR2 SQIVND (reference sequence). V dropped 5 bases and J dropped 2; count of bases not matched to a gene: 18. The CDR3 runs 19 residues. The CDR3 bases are TGTGCCAGTAGTCCGAAGACGGGTCCGGGACAGTGGGCCTACAATGAGCAGTTCTTC. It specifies CASSPKTGPGQWAYNEQFF.

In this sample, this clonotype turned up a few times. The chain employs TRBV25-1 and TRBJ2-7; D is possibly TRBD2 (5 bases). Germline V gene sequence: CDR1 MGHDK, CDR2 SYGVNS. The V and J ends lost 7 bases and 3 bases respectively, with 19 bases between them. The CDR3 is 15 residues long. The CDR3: CASTIGSGPYYEQYF. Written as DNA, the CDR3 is TGTGCCAGCACTATAGGGAGTGGACCTTACTACGAGCAGTACTTC.

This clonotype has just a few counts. CDR3 bases: TGTGCCAGCAGCTTAAACATCCAGCAGTACTTC. It translates to CASSLNIQQYF. V gene TRBV7-8 combines with J gene TRBJ2-7; D not certain. V shed 2 bases and J shed 8 bases, with 7 bases lying between them. This CDR3 has 11 amino acids. Germline lookup yields CDR1 SGHVS and CDR2 FQNEAQ. Full variable domain (outside the CDR3, taken from reference TRBV7-8 and TRBJ2-7): GAGVSQSPRYKVAKRGQDVALRCDPISGHVSLFWYQQALGQGPEFLTYFQNEAQLDKSGLPSDRFFAERPEGSVSTLKIQRTQQEDSAVYLCASSLNIQQYFGPGTRLTVT.

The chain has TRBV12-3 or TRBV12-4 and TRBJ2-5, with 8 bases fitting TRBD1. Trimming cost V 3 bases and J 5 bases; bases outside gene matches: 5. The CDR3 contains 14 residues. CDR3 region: CASSFGDRRETQYF. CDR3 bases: TGTGCCAGCAGTTTCGGGGACAGGCGGGAGACCCAGTACTTC.

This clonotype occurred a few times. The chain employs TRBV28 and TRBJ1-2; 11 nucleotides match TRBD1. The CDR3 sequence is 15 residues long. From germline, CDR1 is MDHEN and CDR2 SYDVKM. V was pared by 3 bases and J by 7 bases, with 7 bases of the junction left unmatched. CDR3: CASSLDGTGGGGYTF. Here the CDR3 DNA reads TGTGCCAGCAGTTTGGACGGGACAGGGGGAGGTGGCTACACCTTC.

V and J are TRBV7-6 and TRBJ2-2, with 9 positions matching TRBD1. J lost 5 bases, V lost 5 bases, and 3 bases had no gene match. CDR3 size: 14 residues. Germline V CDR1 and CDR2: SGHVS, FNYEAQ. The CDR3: CASSGTGWTGELFF. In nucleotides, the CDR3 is TGTGCCAGCAGCGGGACAGGGTGGACCGGGGAGCTGTTTTTT.

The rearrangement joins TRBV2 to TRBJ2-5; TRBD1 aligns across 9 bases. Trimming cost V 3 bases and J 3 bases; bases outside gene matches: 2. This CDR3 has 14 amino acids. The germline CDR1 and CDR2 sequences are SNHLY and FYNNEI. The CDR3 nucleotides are TGTGCCAGCAGTGAGGGACAGGGTGAAGAGACCCAGTACTTC. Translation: CASSEGQGEETQYF.

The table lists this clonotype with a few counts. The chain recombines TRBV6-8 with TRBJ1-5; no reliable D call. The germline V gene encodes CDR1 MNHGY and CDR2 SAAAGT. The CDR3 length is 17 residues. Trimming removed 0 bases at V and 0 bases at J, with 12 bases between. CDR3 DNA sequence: TGTGCCAGCAGTTACTCGAGATCCTCGACTAGCAATCAGCCCCAGCATTTT. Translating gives CASSYSRSSTSNQPQHF.

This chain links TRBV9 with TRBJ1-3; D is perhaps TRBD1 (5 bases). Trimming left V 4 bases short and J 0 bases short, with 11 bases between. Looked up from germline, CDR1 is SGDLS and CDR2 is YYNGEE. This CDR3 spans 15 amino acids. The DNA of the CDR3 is TGTGCCAGCAGCTTACAGGAGATCTCTGGAAACACCATATATTTT. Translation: CASSLQEISGNTIYF.

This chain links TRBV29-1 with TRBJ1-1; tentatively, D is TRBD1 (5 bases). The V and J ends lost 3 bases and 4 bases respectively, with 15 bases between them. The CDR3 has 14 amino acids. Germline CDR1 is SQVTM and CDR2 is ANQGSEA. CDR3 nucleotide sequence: TGCAGCGTTGAGGAGGAGTTCGGGGGCACTGAAGCTTTCTTT. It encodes CSVEEEFGGTEAFF.

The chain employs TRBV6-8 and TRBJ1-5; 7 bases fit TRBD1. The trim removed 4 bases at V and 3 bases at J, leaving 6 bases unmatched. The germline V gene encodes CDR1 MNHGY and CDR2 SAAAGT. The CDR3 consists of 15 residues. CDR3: CASSSTGSPNQPQHF. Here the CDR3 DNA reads TGTGCCAGCAGTTCGACAGGGTCTCCCAATCAGCCCCAGCATTTT.

The CDR3 reads CASSIGTEETQYF. In nucleotides, the CDR3 is TGTGCCAGCAGCATAGGGACAGAAGAGACCCAGTACTTC. The chain couples TRBV7-6 to TRBJ2-5; 7 bases are a match to TRBD1. In germline, CDR1 is SGHVS, CDR2 FNYEAQ. Trimming took 5 bases from V and 3 from J; bases not matched to a gene: 3. The CDR3 runs to 13 residues.

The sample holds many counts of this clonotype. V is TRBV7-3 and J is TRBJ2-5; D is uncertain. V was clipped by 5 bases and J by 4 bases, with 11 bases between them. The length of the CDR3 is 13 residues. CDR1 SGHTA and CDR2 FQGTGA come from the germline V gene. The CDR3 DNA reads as TGTGCCAGCAGCCCGGCGCCCGGAGAGACCCAGTACTTC. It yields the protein CASSPAPGETQYF.

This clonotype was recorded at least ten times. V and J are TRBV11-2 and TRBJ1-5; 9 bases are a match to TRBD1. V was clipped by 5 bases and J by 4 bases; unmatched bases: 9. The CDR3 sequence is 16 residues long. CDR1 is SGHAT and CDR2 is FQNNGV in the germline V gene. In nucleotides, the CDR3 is TGTGCCAGCAGCGAGGGACGGGGGACAGGGAATCAGCCCCAGCATTTT. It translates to CASSEGRGTGNQPQHF. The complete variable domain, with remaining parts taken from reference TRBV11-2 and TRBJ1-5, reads EAGVAQSPRYKIIEKRQSVAFWCNPISGHATLYWYQQILGQGPKLLIQFQNNGVVDDSQLPKDRFSAERLKGVDSTLKIQPAKLEDSAVYLCASSEGRGTGNQPQHFGDGTRLSIL.

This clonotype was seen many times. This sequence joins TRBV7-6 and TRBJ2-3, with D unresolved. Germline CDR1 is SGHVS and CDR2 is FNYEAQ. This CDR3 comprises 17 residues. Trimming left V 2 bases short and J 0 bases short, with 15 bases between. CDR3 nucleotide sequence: TGTGCCAGCAGCTTAAGGTCGAGGAGCAGGAGCACAGATACGCAGTATTTT. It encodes CASSLRSRSRSTDTQYF.

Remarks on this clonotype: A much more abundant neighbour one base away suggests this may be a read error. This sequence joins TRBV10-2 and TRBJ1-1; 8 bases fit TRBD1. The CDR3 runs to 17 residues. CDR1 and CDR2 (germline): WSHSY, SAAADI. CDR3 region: CATSGSGTGPQNTEAFF. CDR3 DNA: TGCGCCACCAGTGGGTCCGGGACAGGACCCCAGAACACTGAAGCTTTCTTT.

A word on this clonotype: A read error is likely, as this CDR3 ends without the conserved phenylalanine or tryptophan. The CDR3 nucleotides are TGTGCCAGCAAGCCCCTCGGGACAGCTTATGGCTACACCTCC. Amino acids: CASKPLGTAYGYTS. J is TRBJ1-2 and V is TRBV12-3 or TRBV12-4; 7 bases fit TRBD1. Trimming removed 7 bases from V and 5 bases from J; junction bases left unmatched: 10. This CDR3 region has 14 residues.

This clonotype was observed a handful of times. The CDR3 sequence: CASSTRTGAFSGNTIYF. The CDR3 nucleotides are TGTGCCAGCAGCACTAGGACAGGGGCTTTCTCTGGAAACACCATATATTTT. The V and J genes are TRBV7-6 and TRBJ1-3, with 9 bases aligning to TRBD1. With 5 bases clipped from V and 0 bases from J, the junction kept 8 bases outside the gene matches. Germline assignment: CDR1 SGHVS and CDR2 FNYEAQ. The CDR3 has 17 residues.

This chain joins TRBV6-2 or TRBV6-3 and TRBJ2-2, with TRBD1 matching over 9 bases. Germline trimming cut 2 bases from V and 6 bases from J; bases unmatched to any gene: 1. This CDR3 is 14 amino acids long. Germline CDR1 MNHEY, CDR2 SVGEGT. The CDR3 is CASSYGQGSGELFF. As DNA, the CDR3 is TGTGCCAGCAGTTACGGACAGGGGTCCGGGGAGCTGTTTTTT.